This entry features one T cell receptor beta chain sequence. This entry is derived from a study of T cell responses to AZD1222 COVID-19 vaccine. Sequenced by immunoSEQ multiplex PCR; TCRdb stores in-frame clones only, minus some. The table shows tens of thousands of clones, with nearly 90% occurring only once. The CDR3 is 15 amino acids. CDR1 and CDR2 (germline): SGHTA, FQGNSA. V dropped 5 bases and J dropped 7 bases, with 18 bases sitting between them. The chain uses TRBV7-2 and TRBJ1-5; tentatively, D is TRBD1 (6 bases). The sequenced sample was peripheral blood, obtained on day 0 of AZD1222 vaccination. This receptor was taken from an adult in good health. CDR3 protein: CASSPRGQSGQPQHF. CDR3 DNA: TGTGCCAGCAGCCCCCGGGGGCAATCAGGGCAGCCCCAGCATTTT.